The following is a TCR beta chain sequence with its context. What it binds is not known. The sample is drawn from a study of graft-versus-host responses after intestinal transplantation. Across the whole study: Each of the recipients got a multivisceral, liver-intestinal, or isolated intestinal transplant.

The repertoire was sequenced with immunoSEQ multiplex PCR; TCRdb's copy has only in-frame clones and lacks some. The data contain around 12,000 clones, over 85% of them seen just once; the ten biggest clones take up approximately 4%. Overall study results and limits: Individuals who had graft-donor T cell macrochimerism had allografts that showed high graft-versus-host to host-versus-graft clonal ratios.

Germline assignment: CDR1 SGHDN and CDR2 FVKESK. V shed 4 bases and J shed 10 bases, with 13 bases lying between them. The CDR3 is made up of 12 amino acids. V and J are TRBV14 and TRBJ1-1; the D is unclear. The sample in question was PBMCs, obtained about 32 months after intestinal transplantation. This receptor was identified in a human patient who received an intestinal transplant, so some T cells may come from the graft donor. The CDR3 bases are TGTGCCAGCAGCCCCGCGGGGAGCGGAGCTTTCTTT. The encoded protein is CASSPAGSGAFF. Full variable domain (remainder filled in from reference TRBV14 and TRBJ1-1): EAGVTQFPSHSVIEKGQTVTLRCDPISGHDNLYWYRRVMGKEIKFLLHFVKESKQDESGMPNNRFLAERTGGTYSTLKVQPAELEDSGVYFCASSPAGSGAFFGQGTRLTVV.